Listed below are T cell receptor beta chains from one sample, sequenced in a study of shared clonotypes between healthy human individuals. Method: immunoSEQ multiplex PCR; TCRdb's copy keeps in-frame clones and lacks some. The profile covers about 2.3 million clones, with roughly 92% appearing a single time and roughly 0.34% taken by the ten largest. The source material was naive CD4+ T cells from PBMCs. Receptors were obtained from a man aged 18-30 years in good health. Some clones in this sample may be carry-over from other donors' samples. The CDR3 runs from the conserved cysteine through the conserved F or W. The D gene is left open where the match is weak. Rows may omit the clone size; those that give it use once, few, many or a size class.

>TRBV9|TRBJ1-2|TRBD1|few
CASSPDRMTGGYGYTF
TGTGCCAGCAGCCCCGACCGGATGACAGGGGGCTATGGCTACACCTTC
>TRBV4-3|TRBJ1-3|-|-
CASSPGGVRSGNTIYF
TGCGCCAGCAGCCCCGGGGGAGTACGCTCTGGAAACACCATATATTTT
>TRBV11-2|TRBJ2-1|-|-
CASSLLLHEQFF
TGTGCCAGCAGCTTACTCCTCCATGAGCAGTTCTTC
>TRBV18|TRBJ1-5|-|-
CASSPSRYNQPQHF
TGTGCCAGCTCACCGTCCAGGTACAATCAGCCCCAGCATTTT
>TRBV7-2|TRBJ1-2|-|-
CASSHGLGGYTF
TGTGCCAGCAGCCATGGGCTCGGCGGCTACACCTTC
>TRBV6-6|TRBJ1-1|-|-
CASSYSPVGAEAFF
TGTGCCAGCAGTTACTCGCCGGTTGGAGCTGAAGCTTTCTTT
>TRBV5-1|TRBJ1-2|TRBD1|-
CASSLAGQTVTF
TGCGCCAGCAGCTTGGCGGGACAGACGGTAACCTTC
>TRBV6-5|TRBJ2-5|TRBD2|-
CASRTGLGGLETQYF
TGTGCCAGCAGGACCGGACTAGGCGGATTGGAGACCCAGTACTTC
>TRBV10-3|TRBJ2-2|-|-
CAIGTSDTGELFF
TGTGCCATCGGGACATCCGACACCGGGGAGCTGTTTTTT
>TRBV28|TRBJ1-1|TRBD1|-
CASSRRTGSTEAFF
TGTGCCAGCAGCCGTAGGACAGGGTCCACTGAAGCTTTCTTT
>TRBV6-1|TRBJ2-7|-|-
CASSEGGRAYEQYF
TGTGCCAGCAGTGAAGGTGGCAGGGCCTACGAGCAGTACTTC
>TRBV4-1|TRBJ2-2|TRBD1|-
CASRLGNRGLNGELFF
TGCGCCAGCCGCTTGGGGAACAGGGGGCTGAACGGGGAGCTGTTTTTT
>TRBV7-9|TRBJ2-2|TRBD2|-
CASSLGTSGRSTGELFF
TGTGCCAGCAGCTTGGGGACTAGCGGGAGATCCACCGGGGAGCTGTTTTTT
>TRBV9|TRBJ2-7|-|-
CASSVDDRRDEQYF
TGTGCCAGCAGCGTAGATGATCGCAGGGACGAGCAGTACTTC
>TRBV14|TRBJ2-1|TRBD2|-
CASSQETSGRRNEQFF
TGTGCCAGCAGCCAAGAAACTAGCGGGAGGAGGAATGAGCAGTTCTTC
>TRBV5-8|TRBJ2-3|-|-
CASSLGGGSTDTQYF
TGTGCCAGCAGCTTGGGGGGCGGGAGCACAGATACGCAGTATTTT